This entry features one T cell receptor beta chain sequence. The data stem from a study of blood T cell repertoires in COVID-19. Study-wide background: Spain, Italy and the United States supplied samples that represented acute and convalescent COVID-19.

In the source study's methods: Reference gene primer amplification gave nucleated cell count estimates. Sequencing was performed with immunoSEQ multiplex PCR; in TCRdb, only in-frame clones are kept and a portion is missing. Clone size and the V and J calls come from that table; the DNA yielded D and trimming. Of approximately 23,000 clones detected, 85% to 90% appear once; the ten largest clones hold around 6%. The CDR3 runs to 12 residues. V was pared by 9 bases and J by 1 base, with 10 bases between. The chain recombines TRBV12-3 or TRBV12-4 with TRBJ2-7; weak D call: TRBD2 (5 bases). The clonotype originates from a woman of 80 years or more with active COVID-19. Material: peripheral blood. The CDR3: CASTEGSYEQYF. The DNA for the CDR3 is TGTGCCAGTACCGAGGGTTCCTACGAGCAGTACTTC.